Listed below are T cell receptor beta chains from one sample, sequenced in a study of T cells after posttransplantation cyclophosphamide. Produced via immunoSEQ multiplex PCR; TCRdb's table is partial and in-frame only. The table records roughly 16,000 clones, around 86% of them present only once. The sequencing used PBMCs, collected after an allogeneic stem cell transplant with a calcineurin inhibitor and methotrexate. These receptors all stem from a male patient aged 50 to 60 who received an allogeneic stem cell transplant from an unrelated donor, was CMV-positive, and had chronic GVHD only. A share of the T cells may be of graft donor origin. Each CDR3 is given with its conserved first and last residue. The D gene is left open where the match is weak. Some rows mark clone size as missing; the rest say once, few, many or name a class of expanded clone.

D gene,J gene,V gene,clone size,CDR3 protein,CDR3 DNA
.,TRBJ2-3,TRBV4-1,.,CASSPQEGDTQYF,TGCGCCAGCAGCCCGCAGGAGGGAGATACGCAGTATTTT
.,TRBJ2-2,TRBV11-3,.,CASSLAAGSFTGELFF,TGTGCCAGCAGCTTAGCCGCGGGGTCGTTCACCGGGGAGCTGTTTTTT
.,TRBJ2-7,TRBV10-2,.,CASIKEFPNYEQYF,TGCGCCAGCATAAAAGAATTCCCTAACTACGAGCAGTACTTC
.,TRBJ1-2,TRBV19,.,CASSGGHVYGYTF,TGTGCCAGTAGTGGCGGACACGTCTATGGCTACACCTTC
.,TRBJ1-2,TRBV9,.,CASSVDGGGYYGYTF,TGTGCCAGCAGCGTAGATGGGGGAGGTTACTATGGCTACACCTTC
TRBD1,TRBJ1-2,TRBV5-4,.,CASSSTGGYGYTF,TGTGCCAGCAGCTCGACAGGGGGATATGGCTACACCTTC
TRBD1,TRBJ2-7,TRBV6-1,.,CASSALPGQGYEQYF,TGTGCCAGCAGTGCCTTGCCGGGACAGGGCTACGAGCAGTACTTC
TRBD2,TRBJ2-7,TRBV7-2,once,CASVFLWLAGGRFWKQYF,TGTGCCAGCGTTTTTTTATGGCTAGCGGGAGGGCGGTTTTGGAAGCAGTACTTC
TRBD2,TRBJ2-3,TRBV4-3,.,CASSPIGTSGSTQYF,TGCGCCAGCAGCCCAATCGGGACTAGCGGGAGCACGCAGTATTTT
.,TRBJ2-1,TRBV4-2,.,CASSNGNRDREQFF,TGTGCCAGCAGCAACGGGAACAGGGATCGTGAGCAGTTCTTC
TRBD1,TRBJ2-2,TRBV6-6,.,CASTGQGTGELFF,TGTGCCAGCACGGGACAGGGGACCGGGGAGCTGTTTTTT
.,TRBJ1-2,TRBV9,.,CASSVEVGRGVYGYTF,TGTGCCAGCAGCGTAGAAGTCGGCAGGGGCGTCTATGGCTACACCTTC
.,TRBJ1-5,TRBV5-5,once,CASSTTGNQPQHF,TGTGCCAGCAGCACTACAGGAAATCAGCCCCAGCATTTT
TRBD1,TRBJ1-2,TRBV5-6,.,CASSSLRDRGRGYTF,TGTGCCAGCAGCTCCCTCAGGGACAGGGGAAGAGGCTACACCTTC
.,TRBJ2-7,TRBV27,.,CASKDSTYAGRGEQYF,TGTGCCAGCAAGGACAGCACCTACGCGGGTCGAGGCGAGCAGTACTTC
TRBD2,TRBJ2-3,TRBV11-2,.,CASSPNLGLAGFTDTQYF,TGTGCCAGCAGCCCAAACCTGGGACTAGCGGGGTTTACAGATACGCAGTATTTT
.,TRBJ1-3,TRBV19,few,CASTSSGNTIYF,TGTGCCAGTACCTCCTCTGGAAACACCATATATTTT
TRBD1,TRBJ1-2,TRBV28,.,CASRSPGGNGYTF,TGTGCCAGCAGGTCCCCAGGGGGAAATGGCTACACCTTC
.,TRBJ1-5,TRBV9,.,CASSVDGYSNQPQHF,TGTGCCAGCAGCGTAGACGGTTATAGCAATCAGCCCCAGCATTTT
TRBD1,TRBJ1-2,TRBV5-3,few,CARSYNRGANYGYTF,TGTGCCAGAAGCTACAACAGGGGCGCTAACTATGGCTACACCTTC
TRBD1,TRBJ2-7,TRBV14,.,CASGQDLKFARANGTGGIYEQYF,TGTGCCAGCGGCCAAGATCTAAAATTTGCGAGGGCCAACGGAACAGGGGGCATATACGAGCAGTACTTC
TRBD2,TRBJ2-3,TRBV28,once,CASSFLAGLRGDTQYF,TGTGCCAGCAGTTTTTTAGCGGGGCTTCGAGGAGATACGCAGTATTTT
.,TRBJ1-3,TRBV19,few,CASSQFKGLGNTIYF,TGTGCCAGTAGTCAGTTCAAGGGACTTGGAAACACCATATATTTT
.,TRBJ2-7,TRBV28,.,CASSLQRYEQYF,TGTGCCAGCAGTTTACAGCGCTACGAGCAGTACTTC
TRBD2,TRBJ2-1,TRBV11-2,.,CASSLWGGTDNEQFF,TGTGCCAGCAGCCTATGGGGGGGGACCGACAATGAGCAGTTCTTC
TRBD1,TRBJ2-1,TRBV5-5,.,CASSFGTEISEQFF,TGTGCCAGCAGCTTCGGGACAGAGATTAGTGAGCAGTTCTTC
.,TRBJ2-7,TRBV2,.,CASKERAYSLTYEQYF,TGTGCCAGCAAGGAGCGGGCCTACAGTTTAACTTACGAGCAGTACTTC
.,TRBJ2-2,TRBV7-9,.,CASSETVNTGELFF,TGTGCCAGCAGCGAAACAGTGAACACCGGGGAGCTGTTTTTT
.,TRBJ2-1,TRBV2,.,CASSELGATYNEQFF,TGTGCCAGCAGTGAATTGGGAGCCACCTACAATGAGCAGTTCTTC
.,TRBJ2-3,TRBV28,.,CASSLPDSRGDTQYF,TGTGCCAGCAGTTTACCCGACTCCCGCGGAGATACGCAGTATTTT
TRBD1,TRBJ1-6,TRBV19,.,CASSRTGDDNSPLHF,TGTGCCAGTAGTAGGACAGGAGACGATAATTCACCCCTCCACTTT
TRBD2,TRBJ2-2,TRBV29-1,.,CSVGTSGPGNTGELFF,TGCAGCGTCGGGACTAGCGGCCCCGGGAACACCGGGGAGCTGTTTTTT
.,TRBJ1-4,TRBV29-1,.,CSVAQGGEKLFF,TGCAGCGTTGCACAGGGTGGTGAAAAACTGTTTTTT
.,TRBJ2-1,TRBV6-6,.,CASSPDYNEQFF,TGTGCCAGCAGCCCAGACTACAATGAGCAGTTCTTC
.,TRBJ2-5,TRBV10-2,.,CASSEGHEQETQYF,TGCGCCAGCAGTGAAGGACACGAGCAAGAGACCCAGTACTTC
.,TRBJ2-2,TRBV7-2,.,CASSLRPNTGELFF,TGTGCCAGCAGCTTGAGGCCAAACACCGGGGAGCTGTTTTTT
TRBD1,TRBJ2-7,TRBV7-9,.,CASSGVGDRSSYEQYF,TGTGCCAGCAGCGGCGTCGGGGACAGGTCTTCCTACGAGCAGTACTTC
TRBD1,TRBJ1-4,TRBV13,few,CASRRQGRDEKLFF,TGTGCCAGCAGACGACAGGGACGGGATGAAAAACTGTTTTTT
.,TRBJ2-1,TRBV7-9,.,CASSLGDLNEQFF,TGTGCCAGCAGCTTAGGGGACTTAAATGAGCAGTTCTTC
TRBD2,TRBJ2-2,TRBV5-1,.,CASSLLTSGVRGYTGELFF,TGCGCCAGCAGCTTGTTAACTAGCGGGGTTCGGGGATACACCGGGGAGCTGTTTTTT
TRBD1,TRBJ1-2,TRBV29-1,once,CSVETRGAYGYTF,TGCAGCGTTGAAACCAGGGGGGCGTATGGCTACACCTTC
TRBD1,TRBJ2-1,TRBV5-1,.,CASLQGAEDGKQFF,TGCGCCAGTCTACAGGGGGCGGAGGATGGGAAGCAGTTCTTC
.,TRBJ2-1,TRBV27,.,CASRQVPYNEQFF,TGTGCCAGCAGGCAGGTTCCCTACAATGAGCAGTTCTTC
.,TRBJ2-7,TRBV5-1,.,CASSFEQSYEQYF,TGCGCCAGCAGCTTTGAACAGTCCTACGAGCAGTACTTC
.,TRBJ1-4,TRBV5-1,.,CASSLGTRAGVEKLFF,TGCGCCAGCAGCTTGGGGACACGCGCAGGGGTTGAAAAACTGTTTTTT
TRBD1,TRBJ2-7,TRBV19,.,CASSPWTGAYEQYF,TGTGCCAGTAGTCCCTGGACAGGGGCCTACGAGCAGTACTTC
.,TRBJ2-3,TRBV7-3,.,CASSLTPGNTDTQYF,TGTGCCAGCAGCTTAACCCCGGGGAACACAGATACGCAGTATTTT
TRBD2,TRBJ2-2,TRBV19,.,CASTRAGGPAGTGELFF,TGTGCCAGCACGCGGGCGGGAGGGCCTGCGGGCACCGGGGAGCTGTTTTTT
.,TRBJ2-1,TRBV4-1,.,CASSLAGGRGNEQFF,TGCGCCAGCAGTCTCGCCGGAGGCCGAGGCAATGAGCAGTTCTTC